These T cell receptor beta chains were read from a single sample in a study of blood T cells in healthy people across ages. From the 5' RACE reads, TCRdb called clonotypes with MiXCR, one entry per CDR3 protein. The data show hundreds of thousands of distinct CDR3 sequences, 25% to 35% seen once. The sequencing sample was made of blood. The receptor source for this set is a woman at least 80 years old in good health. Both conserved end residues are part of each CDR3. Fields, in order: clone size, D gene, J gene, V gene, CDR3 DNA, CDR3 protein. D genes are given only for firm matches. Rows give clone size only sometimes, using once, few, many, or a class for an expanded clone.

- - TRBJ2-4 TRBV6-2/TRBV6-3 TGTGCCAGCAGTCCCTTGACTCCATTCACTTACAATGAGCAGTACTTC CASSPLTPFTYNEQYF
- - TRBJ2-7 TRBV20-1 TGCAGTGCCGCGAGATTTTCCTACGAGCAGTACTTC CSAARFSYEQYF
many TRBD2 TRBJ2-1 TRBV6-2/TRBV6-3 TGTGCCAGCAGCCTTAGCGGGGAGTCCTACAATGAGCAGTTCTTC CASSLSGESYNEQFF
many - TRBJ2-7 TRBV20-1 TGCAGTGCTAGAGGGCCAGGGCGCGAGCAGTACTTC CSARGPGREQYF
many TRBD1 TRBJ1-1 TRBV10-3 TGTGCCATTGGGACAGGGGGATACACTGAAGCTTTCTTT CAIGTGGYTEAFF
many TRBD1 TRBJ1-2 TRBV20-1 TGCAGTGCTAGACGCCGAAAGACAGGGGATTATGGCTACACCTTC CSARRRKTGDYGYTF
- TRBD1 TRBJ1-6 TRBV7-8 TGTGCCAGCAGCGCCTCAGGGGGGCAGTCACCCCTCCACTTT CASSASGGQSPLHF
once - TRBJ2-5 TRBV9 TGTGCCAGCAGCCTAAGGCGGCGGGATACAAGAGAGACCCAGTACTTC CASSLRRRDTRETQYF
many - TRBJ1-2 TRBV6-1 TGTGCCAGCAGTCCCCTTGGGCACGGCTACACCTTC CASSPLGHGYTF
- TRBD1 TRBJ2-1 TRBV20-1 TGCAGTGCTAGGCCGACAGGGATCCGCTACAATGAGCAGTTCTTC CSARPTGIRYNEQFF
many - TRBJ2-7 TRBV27 TGTGCCAGCAGTAATCGATTTACAGGGATGGTGACCTACGAGCAGTACTTC CASSNRFTGMVTYEQYF
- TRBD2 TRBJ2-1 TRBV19 TGTGCCAGTAGTCTCACGGGGGGAGGGTACAATGAGCAGTTCTTC CASSLTGGGYNEQFF
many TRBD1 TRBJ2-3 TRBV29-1 TGCAGCGTTTCTGAGGGACAGGGAAGAGATACGCAGTATTTT CSVSEGQGRDTQYF
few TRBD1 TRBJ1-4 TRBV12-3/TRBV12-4 TGTGCCAGCAAATCTGACAGGGCCATGTTTTTT CASKSDRAMFF
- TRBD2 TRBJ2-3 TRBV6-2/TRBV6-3 TGTGCCAGCGCTCTAGCGGGGGGGCCCGCAGATACGCAGTATTTT CASALAGGPADTQYF
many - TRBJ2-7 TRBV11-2 TGTGCCAGCAGCCCCCGTCCTGGGGGCCGTTTCTACGAGCAGTACTTC CASSPRPGGRFYEQYF
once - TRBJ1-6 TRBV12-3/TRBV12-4 TGTGCCAGCAGTCCCAGGAGCTCCTATAATTCACACCGCCACTTT CASSPRSSYNSHRHF
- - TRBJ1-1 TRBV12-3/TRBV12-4 TGTGCCAGCAGTCTCGGACAGACATTAAACGAGGGCACTGAAGCTTTCTTT CASSLGQTLNEGTEAFF
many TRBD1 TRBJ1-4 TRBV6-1 TGTGCCAGCAGGATATCAGGGGGTAATGAAAAACTGTTTTTT CASRISGGNEKLFF
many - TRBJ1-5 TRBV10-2 TGCGCCAGCAGTGAGGGAGGGAGCAATCAGCCCCAGCATTTT CASSEGGSNQPQHF
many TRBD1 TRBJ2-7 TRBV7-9 TGTGCCAGCACCATTTCCCGGGGACAGGGGGGATACGAGCAGTACTTC CASTISRGQGGYEQYF
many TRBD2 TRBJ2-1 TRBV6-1 TGTGCCAGCAGTGGAGGGAGGGTTCAAAAGCAGTTCTTC CASSGGRVQKQFF
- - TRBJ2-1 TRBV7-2 TGTGCCAGCAGCTCCGAGCCGGGACATTTCTACAATGAGCAGTTCTTC CASSSEPGHFYNEQFF
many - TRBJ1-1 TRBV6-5 TGTGCCAGCAGTGATCTAGGGAGTGGGAACACTGAAGCTTTCTTT CASSDLGSGNTEAFF
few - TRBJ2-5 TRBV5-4 TGTGCCAGCAGCCCATGGACTGGGGGCATCAAGCAGTACTTC CASSPWTGGIKQYF
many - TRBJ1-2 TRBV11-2 TGTGCCAGCAGCTCCTGGTCGGTAAACTATGGCTACACCTTC CASSSWSVNYGYTF
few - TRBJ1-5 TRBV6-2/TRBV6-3 TGTGCCAGCAGTTACTCAGGGGAGAGCAATCAGCCCCAGCATTTT CASSYSGESNQPQHF
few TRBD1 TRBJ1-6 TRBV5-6 TGTGCCAGCAGGGCAGGGGGTAGGAATTCACCCCTCCACTTT CASRAGGRNSPLHF
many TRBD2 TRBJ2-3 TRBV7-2 TGTGCCAGCAACGGGGGGGACACAGATACGCAGTATTTT CASNGGDTDTQYF
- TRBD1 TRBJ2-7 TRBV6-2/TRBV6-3 TGTGCCAGCAGTTACTCGAGGGACAGCTCCTACGAGCAGTACTTC CASSYSRDSSYEQYF
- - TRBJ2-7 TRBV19 TGTGCCAGTAGTATAGGACAGTCCTACGAGCAGTACTTC CASSIGQSYEQYF
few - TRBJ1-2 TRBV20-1 TGCAGTGCTAGAGATCCGTATATGGGGGCCGGCCATGGCTACACCTTC CSARDPYMGAGHGYTF
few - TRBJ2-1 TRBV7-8 TGTGCCAGCAGCTTAACTCTACTTGACCATGAGCAGTTCTTC CASSLTLLDHEQFF
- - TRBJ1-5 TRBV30 TGTGCCTGGAGTCCATTTCGGGGCAATCAGCCCCAGCATTTT CAWSPFRGNQPQHF
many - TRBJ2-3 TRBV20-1 TGCAGTGCCTTCCCCTTAGGGGGGGGAATCACAGATACGCAGTATTTT CSAFPLGGGITDTQYF
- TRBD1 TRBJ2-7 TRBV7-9 TGTGCCAGCAGCCCCGGTTTAGGACAGGGGACGTACGAGCAGTACTTC CASSPGLGQGTYEQYF
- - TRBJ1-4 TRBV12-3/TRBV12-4 TGTGCCAGCAGCGCCCTAGGGACTACCAATGAAAAACGGTTTTTT CASSALGTTNEKRFF
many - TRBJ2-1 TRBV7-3 TGTGCCAGCAGCTTAAGTTCGAACTCCTACAATGAGCAGTTCTTC CASSLSSNSYNEQFF
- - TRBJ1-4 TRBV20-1 TGCAGTGCTCCCTCTGGGTCTAATGAAAGACTGTTTTTT CSAPSGSNERLFF
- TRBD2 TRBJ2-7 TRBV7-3 TGTGCCAGCGGACTAGCGGGAGGGCCAGGGTACGAGCGGTACTTC CASGLAGGPGYERYF
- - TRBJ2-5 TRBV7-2 TGTGCCAGCAGCTTAGCGCAAGGAAGCCAAGAGACCCAGTACTTC CASSLAQGSQETQYF
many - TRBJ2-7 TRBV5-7 TGTGCCAGCAGCTTGGGGGGACACTCCTTCTACGAGCAGTACTTC CASSLGGHSFYEQYF
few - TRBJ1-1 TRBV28 TGTGCCAGCAGTTTAGAGCCCGGGGCAGGGGATACTGAAGCTTTCTTT CASSLEPGAGDTEAFF
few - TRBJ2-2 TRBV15 TGTGCCACCAGCAGAGAAGTCGCCGGGGAGCTGTTTTTT CATSREVAGELFF
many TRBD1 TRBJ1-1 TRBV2 TGTGCCAGCAGACAAACAGGGGTGAGAACTGAAGCTTTCTTT CASRQTGVRTEAFF
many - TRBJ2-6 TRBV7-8 TGTGCCAGCAGCTTAGACACGGTTAGCTCCGGGGCCAACGTCCTGACTTTC CASSLDTVSSGANVLTF
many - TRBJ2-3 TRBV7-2 TGTGCCAGCAGCTTAGGACTAGCAGATACGCAGTATTTT CASSLGLADTQYF
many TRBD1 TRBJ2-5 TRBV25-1 TGTGCCAGCAGTGAATGGACAGGGGAGGAGACCCAGTACTTC CASSEWTGEETQYF
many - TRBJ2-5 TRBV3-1 TGTGCCAGCAGCCAGCTATTGCAGGGCCCCCAAGAGACCCAGTACTTC CASSQLLQGPQETQYF
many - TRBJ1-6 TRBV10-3 TGTGCCATCAGTGAGCGAGGGAGCTCCTATAATTCACCCCTCCACTTT CAISERGSSYNSPLHF
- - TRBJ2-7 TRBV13 TGTGCCAGCAGCTCCCCCTTAAATTTCGAGCAGTACTTC CASSSPLNFEQYF
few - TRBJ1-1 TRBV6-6 TGTGCCAGCATGATGAACACTGAAGCTTTCTTT CASMMNTEAFF
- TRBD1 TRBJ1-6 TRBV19 TGTGCCAGTAGTATAGGACGGGGACAGACTAATTCACCCCTCCACTTT CASSIGRGQTNSPLHF
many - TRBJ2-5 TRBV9 TGTGCCAGCAGCGTAGCCCAGTTCGGGGAGACCCAGTACTTC CASSVAQFGETQYF
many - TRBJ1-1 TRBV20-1 TGCAGTGCTAGAGCCGCGGGGGGCTTATACACTGAAGCTTTCTTT CSARAAGGLYTEAFF
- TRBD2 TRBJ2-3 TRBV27 TGTGCCAGCAGTTTATCGAGCGGGGGGGGCACAGATACGCAGTATTTT CASSLSSGGGTDTQYF
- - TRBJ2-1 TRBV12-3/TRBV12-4 TGTGCCAGCAGTGTAGCGTTAGGGAATGAGCAGTTCTTC CASSVALGNEQFF